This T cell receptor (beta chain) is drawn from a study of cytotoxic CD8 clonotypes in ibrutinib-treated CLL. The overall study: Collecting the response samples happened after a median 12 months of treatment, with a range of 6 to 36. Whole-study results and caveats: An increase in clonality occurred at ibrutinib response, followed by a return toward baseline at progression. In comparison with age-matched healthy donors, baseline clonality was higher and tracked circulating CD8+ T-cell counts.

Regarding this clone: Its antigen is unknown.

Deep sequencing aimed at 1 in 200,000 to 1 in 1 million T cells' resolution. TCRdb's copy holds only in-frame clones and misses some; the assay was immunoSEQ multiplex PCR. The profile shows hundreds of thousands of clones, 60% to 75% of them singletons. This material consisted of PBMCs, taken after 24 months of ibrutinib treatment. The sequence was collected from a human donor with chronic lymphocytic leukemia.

Here the CDR3 reads CAISDRTSGRTDTQYF. The CDR3, as DNA: TGTGCCATCAGTGATAGGACTAGCGGGCGCACAGATACGCAGTATTTT. The chain has TRBV10-3 and TRBJ2-3, with TRBD2 matching over 11 bases. The CDR3 consists of 16 residues. V dropped 3 bases and J dropped 1; count of bases not matched to a gene: 3. Germline CDR1 ENHRY, CDR2 SYGVKD.